This T cell receptor (beta chain) is drawn from a study of Tregs in tolerant kidney transplant recipients. Study-wide context: Related graft donors supplied nonmyeloablative bone marrow transplants, and mixed chimerism was transient. General observations from the study: Validation in larger populations is needed because few patients were studied. Antigen-driven expansion was suggested because donor-specific Tregs expanded more than all Tregs in tolerant patients.

TCRdb's copy holds only in-frame clones and misses some; the assay was immunoSEQ multiplex PCR. The sample totals roughly 50,000 clones. Points on this clone: What it binds is unknown.

This clonotype originated in a human donor who received a combined kidney and bone marrow transplant. This specimen was CD4+ T cells from blood, taken before the transplant.

CDR3 bases read: TGTGCCTGGGGAGCCCGGGGGGGAAACATT. Its translation: CAWGARGGNI. The full CDR3 reads CAWGARGGNIQYF. This chain joins TRBV30 and TRBJ2-4; 8 bases are a match to TRBD2. The observed sequence ends 3 residues before the CDR3 terminus, with the missing tail filled in from the germline J gene. CDR3 length: 13 residues. The V segment lost 5 bases and the J segment 6 bases; nucleotides outside the gene matches: 6. The germline V gene encodes CDR1 GTSNPN and CDR2 SVGIG (reference sequence). Supplemented by reference TRBV30 and TRBJ2-4, the full variable domain reads SQTIHQWPATLVQPVGSPLSLECTVEGTSNPNLYWYRQAAGRGLQLLFYSVGIGQISSEVPQNLSASRPQDRQFILSSKKLLLSDSGFYLCAWGARGGNIQYFGAGTRLSVL.